The T cell receptor beta chain under discussion was sequenced for a study of beta chain features in type 1 diabetes. Study at large: Examination covered under 110 million sorted cells spanning all samples.

The CDR3 consists of 15 residues. Germline V gene data show CDR1 as SEHNR and CDR2 as FQNEAQ (reference sequence). After removal of 2 bases from V and 1 base from J, the junction contained 0 bases not matched to a gene. Expressed TCRB transcripts were sequenced, since all the RNA that had been isolated was reverse transcribed. Assay used: immunoSEQ multiplex PCR; TCRdb lists only in-frame clones, some missing. The table lists roughly 330,000 clones, around 10% of them singletons, with under 0.02% in the top ten. Study findings and constraints: Any HLA type influence on TCRB rearrangement was left unresolved here.

Concerning this clone: As yet, its antigen is unknown. This specimen includes other DNA sequences encoding the same CDR3.

This clonotype was sampled from a woman in her 30s in good health. The source material was naive CD4+ T cells from blood. The rearrangement joins TRBV7-9 to TRBJ2-1, with 9 positions matching TRBD2. CDR3: CASSLLAGSYNEQFF. CDR3 DNA sequence: TGTGCCAGCAGCTTACTAGCGGGATCCTACAATGAGCAGTTCTTC.